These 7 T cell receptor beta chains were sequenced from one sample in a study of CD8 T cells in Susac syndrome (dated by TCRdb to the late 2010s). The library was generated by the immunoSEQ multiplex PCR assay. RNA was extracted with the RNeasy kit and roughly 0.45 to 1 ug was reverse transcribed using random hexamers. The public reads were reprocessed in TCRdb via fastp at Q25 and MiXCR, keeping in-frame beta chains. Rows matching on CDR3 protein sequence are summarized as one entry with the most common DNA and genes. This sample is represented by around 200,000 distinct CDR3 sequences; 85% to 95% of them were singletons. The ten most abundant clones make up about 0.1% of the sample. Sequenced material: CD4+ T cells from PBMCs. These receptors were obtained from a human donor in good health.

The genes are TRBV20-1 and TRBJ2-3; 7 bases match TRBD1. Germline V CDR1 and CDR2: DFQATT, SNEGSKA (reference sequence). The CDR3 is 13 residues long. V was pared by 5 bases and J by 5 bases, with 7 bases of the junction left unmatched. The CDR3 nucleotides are TGCAGTGCTCCCCGGGCAGGGGGAGATACGCAGTATTTT. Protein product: CSAPRAGGDTQYF.

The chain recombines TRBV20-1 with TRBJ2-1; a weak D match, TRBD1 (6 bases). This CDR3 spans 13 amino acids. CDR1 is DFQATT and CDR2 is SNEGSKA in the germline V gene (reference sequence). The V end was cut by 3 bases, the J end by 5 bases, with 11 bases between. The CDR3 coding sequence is TGCAGTGCTAGGACAGGAATAAACAATGAGCAGTTCTTC. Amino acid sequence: CSARTGINNEQFF.

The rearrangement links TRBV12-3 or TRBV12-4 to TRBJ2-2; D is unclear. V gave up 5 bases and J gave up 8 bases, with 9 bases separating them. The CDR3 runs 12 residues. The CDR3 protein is CASSPIEGELFF. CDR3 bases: TGTGCCAGCAGTCCCATAGAGGGGGAGCTGTTTTTT.

CDR3 amino acids: CASGQDAGNSPLHF. CDR3 DNA: TGTGCCAGCGGACAGGACGCGGGGAATTCACCCCTCCACTTT. The chain employs TRBV3-1 and TRBJ1-6; TRBD1 matches at 7 bases. V dropped 8 bases and J dropped 7; count of bases not matched to a gene: 8. CDR3 length: 14 residues. CDR1 is LGHDT and CDR2 is YNNKEL in the germline V gene (reference sequence).

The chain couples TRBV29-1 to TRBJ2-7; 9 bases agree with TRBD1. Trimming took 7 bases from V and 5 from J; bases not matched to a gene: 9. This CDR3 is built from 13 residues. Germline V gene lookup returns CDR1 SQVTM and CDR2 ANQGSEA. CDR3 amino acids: CSGLRDRVHEQYF. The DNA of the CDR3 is TGCAGCGGACTCCGGGACAGGGTACACGAGCAGTACTTC.

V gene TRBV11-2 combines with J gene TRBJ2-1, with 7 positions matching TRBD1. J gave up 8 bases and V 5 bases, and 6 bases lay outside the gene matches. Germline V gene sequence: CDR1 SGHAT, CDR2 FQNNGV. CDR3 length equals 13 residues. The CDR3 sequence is CASSPQQGYEQFF. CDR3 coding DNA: TGTGCCAGCAGCCCCCAACAGGGGTATGAGCAGTTCTTC.

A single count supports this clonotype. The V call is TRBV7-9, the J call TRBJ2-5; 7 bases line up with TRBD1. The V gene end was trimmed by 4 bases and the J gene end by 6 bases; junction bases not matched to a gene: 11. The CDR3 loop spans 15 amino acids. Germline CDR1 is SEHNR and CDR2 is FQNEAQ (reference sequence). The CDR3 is CASSSTGQSSQTQYF. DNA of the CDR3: TGTGCCAGCAGCTCAACGGGACAGAGTTCTCAGACCCAGTACTTC.